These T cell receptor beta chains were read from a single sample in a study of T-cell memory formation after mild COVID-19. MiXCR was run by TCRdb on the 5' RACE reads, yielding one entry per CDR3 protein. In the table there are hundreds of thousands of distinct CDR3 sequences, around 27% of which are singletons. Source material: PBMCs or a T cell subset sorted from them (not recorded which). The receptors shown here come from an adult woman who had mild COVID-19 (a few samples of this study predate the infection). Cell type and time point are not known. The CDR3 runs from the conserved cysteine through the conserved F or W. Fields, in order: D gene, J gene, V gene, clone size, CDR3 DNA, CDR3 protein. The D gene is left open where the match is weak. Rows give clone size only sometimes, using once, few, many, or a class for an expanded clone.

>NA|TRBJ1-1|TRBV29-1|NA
TGCAGCGTTGAAGATGGTGGGAGTGAAGCTTTCTTT
CSVEDGGSEAFF
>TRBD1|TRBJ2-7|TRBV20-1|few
TGCAGTGCTAGAGATGGGACAGTACCAACCTACGAGCAGTACTTC
CSARDGTVPTYEQYF
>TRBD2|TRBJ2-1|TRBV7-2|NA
TGTGCCAGCAGCTTAGTTGCGGGGGGGGCATTAAATGAGCAGTTCTTC
CASSLVAGGALNEQFF
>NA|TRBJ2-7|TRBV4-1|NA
TGCGCCAGCAGCCAAGGGAACCAACTATACGAGCAGTACTTC
CASSQGNQLYEQYF
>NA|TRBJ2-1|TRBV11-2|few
TGTGCCAGCAGCTTCGGACTCTACAATGAGCAGTTCTTC
CASSFGLYNEQFF
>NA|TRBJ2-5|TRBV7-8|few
TGTGCCAGCAGACCCGCCCGCAGTCAAGAGACCCAGTACTTC
CASRPARSQETQYF
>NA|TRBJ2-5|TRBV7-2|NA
TGTGCCAGCAGACCCGGGCGAGGAGAGACCCAGTACTTC
CASRPGRGETQYF
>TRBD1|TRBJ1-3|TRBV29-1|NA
TGCAGCGTTTACGACCCGGGACAGGGATTCTCTGGAAACACCATATATTTT
CSVYDPGQGFSGNTIYF
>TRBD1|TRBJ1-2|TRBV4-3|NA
TGCGCCAGCAGCCAAGATGAAAGAGAGGGGGCCTGGGTGAATGGCTACACCTTC
CASSQDEREGAWVNGYTF
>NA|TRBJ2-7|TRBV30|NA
TGTGCCTGGAGTCCGCGGGGGCCCTACGAGCAGTACTTC
CAWSPRGPYEQYF
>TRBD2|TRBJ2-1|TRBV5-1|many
TGCGCCAGCAGCTTGGATCTAGCGGTTTCCTACAATGAGCAGTTCTTC
CASSLDLAVSYNEQFF
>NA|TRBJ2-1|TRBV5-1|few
TGCGCCAGCAGCTTGGGCAGGGAAAACAATGAGCAGTTCTTC
CASSLGRENNEQFF
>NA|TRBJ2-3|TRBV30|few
TGTGCCTGGAGTGTACTTGGAGTAGCGGCCACAGATACGCAGTATTTT
CAWSVLGVAATDTQYF
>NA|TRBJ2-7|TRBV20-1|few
TGCAGTGCTAGGGGGACACCCGGATACTACGAGCAGTACTTC
CSARGTPGYYEQYF
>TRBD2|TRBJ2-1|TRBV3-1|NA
TGTGCCAGCAGCCAACGGGCGGGAGGGTCCTACAATGAGCAGTTCTTC
CASSQRAGGSYNEQFF
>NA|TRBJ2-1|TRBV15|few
TGTGCCACCAGCAGAGTGAGTCAGTATGAGCAGTTCTTC
CATSRVSQYEQFF
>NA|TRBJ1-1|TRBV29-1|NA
TGCAGCGTAGAAAGCGGGGAGGACACTGAAGCTTTCTTT
CSVESGEDTEAFF
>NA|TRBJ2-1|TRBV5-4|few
TGTGCCAGCAGCCCGCTTGGTTCCCATAACAATGAGCAGTTCTTC
CASSPLGSHNNEQFF
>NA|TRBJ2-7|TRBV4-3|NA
TGCGCCAGCAGCCAAGAAGGTAGCGGACACTACGAGCAGTACTTC
CASSQEGSGHYEQYF
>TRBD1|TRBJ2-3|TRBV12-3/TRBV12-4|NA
TGTGCCAGCAGTGACAACAGGGGTCCAGATACGCAGTATTTT
CASSDNRGPDTQYF
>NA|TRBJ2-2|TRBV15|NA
TGTGCCACCAGCAGACTTGTAGGATATCGGAGGGCGAACACCGGGGAGCTGTTTTTT
CATSRLVGYRRANTGELFF
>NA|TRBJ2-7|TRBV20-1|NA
TGCAGTGCTAGCCCCAGGGATAGGATCTCGGGCGAGCAGTACTTC
CSASPRDRISGEQYF
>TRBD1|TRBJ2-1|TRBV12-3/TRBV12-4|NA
TGTGCCAGCAGCCCTCCTTGGGACAGGTTGGCCAATGAGCAGTTCTTC
CASSPPWDRLANEQFF